Sequencing of this T cell receptor (beta chain) was carried out in a study of T cells after posttransplantation cyclophosphamide. Study results and caveats: Recipient CMV seropositivity and CMV reactivation strongly tracked TRB clonality. Later blood repertoires were often dominated by clones from the donor CD8+ memory compartment.

The repertoire was sequenced with immunoSEQ multiplex PCR; TCRdb's copy has only in-frame clones and lacks some. This table holds some 4,100 clones, 90% to 95% found once. This clone was observed once. Its matching antigen is unknown. The germline gives CDR1 SGHRS, CDR2 YFSETQ. V lost 2 bases and J lost 4; bases outside the gene matches: 5. This CDR3 contains 15 residues. The naive gate required viable CD3+CD4+ or CD3+CD8+ cells with CCR7+CD45RA+CD45RO-CD95-CD27+CD28+ phenotype. V is TRBV5-1 and J is TRBJ2-2, with 7 bases fitting TRBD2. This receptor was obtained from a man in his forties or fifties. Sequencing input: naive CD4+ T cells sorted from PBMCs. Here the CDR3 reads CASSFSGEITGELFF. The DNA for the CDR3 is TGCGCCAGCAGCTTCAGCGGGGAGATCACCGGGGAGCTGTTTTTT.